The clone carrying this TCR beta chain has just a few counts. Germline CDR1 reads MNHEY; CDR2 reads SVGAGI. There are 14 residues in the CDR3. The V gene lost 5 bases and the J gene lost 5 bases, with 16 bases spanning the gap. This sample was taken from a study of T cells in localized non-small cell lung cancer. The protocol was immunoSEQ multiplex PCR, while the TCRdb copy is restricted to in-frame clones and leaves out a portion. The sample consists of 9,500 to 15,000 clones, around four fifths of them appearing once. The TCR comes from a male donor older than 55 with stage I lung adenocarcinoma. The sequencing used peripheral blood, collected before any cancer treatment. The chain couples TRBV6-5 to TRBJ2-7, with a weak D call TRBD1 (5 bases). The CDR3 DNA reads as TGTGCCAGCAGTAGGGGTCTTGGCGGTGACGAGCAGTACTTC. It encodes CASSRGLGGDEQYF.